This TCR beta chain comes out of a study of tumor-infiltrating lymphocytes in primary liver carcinoma. Germline V gives CDR1 SQVTM, CDR2 ANQGSEA. This CDR3 spans 16 amino acids. V lost 0 bases and J lost 0; bases outside the gene matches: 4. TCR beta cDNA was made from 400 to 500 ng total RNA with a constant-region primer. Slightly modified ARM-PCR with three nested multiplex PCR rounds yielded TCR beta libraries. Forward primers for TRBV1-TRBV30 and a C-beta reverse primer served the first two PCR rounds, at 10 cycles each. In TCRdb, the multiplex PCR reads were re-called with MiXCR into one record per CDR3 protein. This table holds 99,000 or so distinct CDR3 sequences, approximately 71% found once. This clonotype was found many times. Unsorted bulk tissue of roughly 18-32 mg yielded co-extracted RNA and DNA.

The V call is TRBV29-1, the J call TRBJ2-1, with 8 bases that match TRBD2. This TCR was sampled from a woman aged 55-70 years with primary liver carcinoma and hepatitis B virus infection. The sequenced sample was liver tumor tissue from sampling region 5. Specified subset: tumor region T5, tumor centre. The CDR3: CSVEDRSGSSYNEQFF. The CDR3 nucleotides read TGCAGCGTTGAAGATCGGAGCGGGAGCTCCTACAATGAGCAGTTCTTC.